This TCR beta chain was sequenced during a study of blood T cell repertoires in COVID-19. Per the original data handling: How many nucleated cells were present was estimated from reference gene primer amplification. Sequencing used immunoSEQ multiplex PCR; TCRdb keeps in-frame clones, though not all of them. The V and J calls and clone size are taken from that table; D and trimming were inferred from the DNA. The sample holds approximately 90,000 clones, approximately 80% seen once. The CDR3 has 13 residues. V was shortened by 0 bases and J by 3 bases, with 7 bases between the two germline ends. Germline loops: CDR1 SGHRS, CDR2 YFSETQ.

The TCR comes from a woman older than 75 with active or convalescent COVID-19. What was sequenced was peripheral blood. The chain has TRBV5-1 and TRBJ2-7, with D possibly matching TRBD1 (6 bases). The CDR3 is CASSLEQGYEQYF. In DNA form, the CDR3 reads TGCGCCAGCAGCTTGGAACAGGGCTACGAGCAGTACTTC.